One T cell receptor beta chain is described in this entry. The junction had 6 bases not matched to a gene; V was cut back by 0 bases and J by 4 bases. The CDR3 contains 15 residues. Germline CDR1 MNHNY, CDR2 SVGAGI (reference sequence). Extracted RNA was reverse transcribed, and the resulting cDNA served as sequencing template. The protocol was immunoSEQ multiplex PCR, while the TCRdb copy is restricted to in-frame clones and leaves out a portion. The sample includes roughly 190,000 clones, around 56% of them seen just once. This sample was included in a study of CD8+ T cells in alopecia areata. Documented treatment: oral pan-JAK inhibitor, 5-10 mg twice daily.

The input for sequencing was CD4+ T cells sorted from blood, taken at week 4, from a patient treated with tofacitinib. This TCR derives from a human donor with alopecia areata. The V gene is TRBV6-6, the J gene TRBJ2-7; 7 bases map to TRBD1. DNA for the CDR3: TGTGCCAGCAGTTACTCGACCTCACAGGGGTACGAGCAGTACTTC. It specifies CASSYSTSQGYEQYF.